The entry that follows covers one T cell receptor (beta chain) sequence. In this sample, this clonotype turned up many times. Its target antigen remains unknown. No qualities accompany the bases; no much larger clone lies one base away. From a lookup of the germline V gene, CDR1 and CDR2 are SQVTM and ANQGSEA. Germline trimming: 7 bases from V, 0 bases from J; junction bases outside gene matches: 3. The CDR3 goes from the cysteine to the phenylalanine over 12 residues. Just CDR3 DNA is preserved here, 36 bases in frame from base 1. Library prep was done by multiplex PCR. The instrument was an Illumina HiSeq 4000. iRepertoire HTBI primers and Arm-PCR amplification of CDR3 regions were used to construct TCR beta libraries. PCR products were gel purified before sequencing. The authors processed their data as follows. Across samples, around 58 TRBV and 13 to 15 TRBJ segments were identified and used for gene usage analysis of CDR3 amino acid clonotypes. Filtered high-quality paired reads were merged into contigs using COPE and FqMerger. BLAST was used to align contigs to the IMGT TRBV, TRBD and TRBJ reference genes, and CDR3 was defined following IMGT. Highly expanded clones were defined as clonotypes with a frequency above 0.1%. Shannon entropy served as the measure of repertoire diversity, while the Gini coefficient captured V-J evenness. A clonotype was considered public if more than one individual shared it. Using fastp trimming at Q25 and MiXCR clonotype assembly, TCRdb reanalyzed the public sequencing data and kept in-frame beta chains. Rows merge per CDR3 protein into single entries with the most common DNA and genes. In this record, the V and J calls reflect TCRdb's handling and not the investigators' own analysis. The sample contains some 250,000 distinct CDR3 sequences, around 19% of them found a single time. Less than 25% of the sample is taken by the ten largest.

The label giving this sample's time point can be read as: newly diagnosed GD, antithyroid drugs for less than 3 months. For both TCR sequencing and RNA sequencing, RNA was extracted from PBMCs in TRIzol. The diagnosis of Graves' disease followed American Thyroid Association guidelines. Patients were recruited from an endocrinology department in Xi'an, China. Each patient gave roughly 8.4 milliliters of peripheral blood, collected in an EDTA anticoagulant tube. Ficoll Paque Plus density gradient separation was used to isolate PBMCs, and no further T cell sorting was performed. RNA quality was checked with an Agilent 2100 Bioanalyzer and agarose gel, and concentration with a NanoDrop 2000. This sample was included in a study of regulatory T cells in long-lasting Graves disease (dated by TCRdb to the early 2020s). General notes on the study: Newly diagnosed Graves' disease patients had taken antithyroid drugs for less than 3 months. A total of about 35 samples underwent TCR sequencing, from about 13 patients with persistent Graves' disease and 20 or so patients with newly diagnosed Graves' disease. Patients with persistent Graves' disease were compared with patients with newly diagnosed Graves' disease using TCR sequencing and RNA sequencing of peripheral blood. The study was registered as a clinical trial and conducted in China. General findings and caveats noted by the study authors: The authors acknowledged the small sample size as a limitation that may reduce accuracy. Sequencing and analysis were restricted to the TCR beta chain. Compared with newly diagnosed patients, persistent Graves' disease patients had lower TCR Shannon entropy and fewer highly expanded clones, which suggests clonal expansion. More public clonotypes were shared among persistent patients (around 2,600) than among newly diagnosed patients (roughly 1,000). TRBV28, TRBJ1-2 and TRBJ2-5 were preferentially used in persistent disease, while TRBV20-1 and TRBJ2-1 were favored in newly diagnosed disease. The study examined only peripheral blood because the primary lesion, thyroid tissue, could not be accessed.

The sequenced sample was peripheral blood mononuclear cells (PBMCs), obtained at new diagnosis, from a patient treated with antithyroid drugs. The sequence came from a female donor with Graves disease. The chain is encoded by TRBV29-1 joined to TRBJ2-7; 7 middle bases align to TRBD1. The nucleotides are TGCAGCGCCTGGGACAGCTCCTACGAGCAGTACTTC. This gives the protein CSAWDSSYEQYF.